This T cell receptor beta chain was sequenced during a study of blood T cell repertoires in COVID-19. About the study: Some COVID-19 samples were acute and others convalescent; all came from the United States, Italy and Spain.

Participants spanned ages 18 to 89 years and resided in about 25 US areas. Libraries were prepared by immunoSEQ multiplex PCR; TCRdb keeps only in-frame clonotypes and omits some of them. This table has 230,000 or so clones, about 87% appearing once. The sample consisted of PBMCs or T cells enriched from blood (not recorded which). The sequence came from a woman aged 25-40 years who had recovered from COVID-19.

CDR3 DNA sequence: TGTGCCAGCAGCCAAGATAGGGACAGGAGCATGAACACTGAAGCTTTCTTT. It yields the protein CASSQDRDRSMNTEAFF. This chain joins TRBV3-1 (or the pseudogene TRBV3-2) and TRBJ1-1; 8 bases map to TRBD1. This CDR3 spans 17 amino acids. Germline assignment: CDR1 LGHDT and CDR2 YNNKEL (reference sequence). The V and J ends lost 0 bases and 0 bases, in that order; junction bases with no gene match: 6.